Listed below are T cell receptor beta chains from one sample, sequenced in a study of T cell responses to AZD1222 COVID-19 vaccine. Assay used: immunoSEQ multiplex PCR; TCRdb lists only in-frame clones, some missing. The top ten hold roughly 1.6% of the sample, which has 100,000 to 150,000 clones, roughly nine tenths seen once. The source was peripheral blood, collected on day 0 of AZD1222 vaccination. The source of these receptors is an adult in good health. Each CDR3 is given with its conserved first and last residue.

V | CDR3
TRBV4-3 | CASSQGDRSSYEQYF
TRBV27 | CASSLLLAGVGEQYF
TRBV29-1 | CSAVQEGQPQHF
TRBV2 | CASSDLGPYTEAFF
TRBV7-8 | CASSLGPGHSLYEQYF
TRBV7-2 | CASSYVENNEQFF
TRBV10-3 | CAISESRSGVSGNTIYF
TRBV6-5 | CASSYRASGTGELFF
TRBV6-5 | CASSWGVGPDTQYF
TRBV7-9 | CASSYSGDRFDYGYTF
TRBV28 | CASSSLRGLRTGELFF
TRBV18 | CASFRDRVITGELFF
TRBV10-3 | CAISEDRDQPQHF
TRBV5-1 | CASSWVGDTQYF
TRBV6-1 | CASSGGLDSSAYNEQFF
TRBV27 | CASSPQGTALHF
TRBV6-7 | CASSYSGLKYEQYF
TRBV7-9 | CASSTAGTGAVGYTF
TRBV28 | CASSLIQGYEQYF
TRBV13 | CASSLGGRNQPQHF
TRBV19 | CASSMVQVGGYTF
TRBV7-2 | CASSFAGTSNQPQHF
TRBV3-1/TRBV3-2 | CASSLRGTPYEQYF
TRBV11-3 | CASSLSAGVETQYF
TRBV19 | CATGRGATTTDTQYF
TRBV19 | CASRATGHNTGELFF
TRBV11-3 | CASSSRESSYNEQFF
TRBV19 | CASSIMWGNEQFF
TRBV19 | CASRGSGEISYEQYF
TRBV13 | CASSKGLAGVRSDTQYF
TRBV6-5 | CASRQGANQPQHF
TRBV6-2/TRBV6-3 | CASSYRPGMLVHEQFF
TRBV2 | CASPWGGPNTEAFF
TRBV11-3 | CASSYTGGSGELFF
TRBV18 | CASSPPDWRSSYEQYF
TRBV5-1 | CASSLNRGRGEQYF
TRBV6-5 | CASTPGQGRGDTQYF
TRBV28 | CASKLEGRQEKLFF
TRBV19 | CASKSGAYGYTF
TRBV5-6 | CASSLGPETQYF
TRBV30 | CAWTLQGGSEAFF
TRBV24-1 | CATSDELAAVGKYF